This TCR beta chain is from a study of blood T cell repertoires in COVID-19. Study-level information: Acute and convalescent COVID-19 specimens originated in the United States, Italy and Spain. From T cells, B-cell-depleted T cells, or PBMCs came the material, which was cDNA or gDNA.

Original analysis: Reference gene primer amplification yielded estimated nucleated cell counts. The table came from immunoSEQ multiplex PCR; TCRdb's copy has only in-frame clones and leaves some out. V and J calls and clone size are given by that table; D and trimming were obtained from the DNA. Of about 50,000 clones in the sample, about 80% were seen once. Trimming removed 4 bases at V and 8 bases at J, with 14 bases between. From germline, CDR1 is SQVTM and CDR2 ANQGSEA. This CDR3 is 12 amino acids long. The specimen was peripheral blood. The source is a man between 70 and 80 years old with active COVID-19. V is TRBV29-1 and J is TRBJ1-2; no definite D call. The CDR3 protein is CSVGGIPDGYTF. In nucleotides, the CDR3 is TGCAGCGTTGGAGGAATCCCTGACGGCTACACCTTC.